The T cell receptor beta chain described here comes from a study of CD8 T cells in Susac syndrome. The germline V gene has CDR1 SGHNT and CDR2 YYREEE (reference sequence). The ends lost 3 bases at V and 0 bases at J; junction bases unmatched: 6. CDR3 length: 17 amino acids. This clonotype was seen once. RNA was extracted with the RNeasy kit, and a quantity of about 0.45 to 1 ug was reverse transcribed using random hexamers. TCRdb used MiXCR to reprocess the immunoSEQ multiplex PCR reads, holding one entry per CDR3 protein. The repertoire includes about 300,000 distinct CDR3 sequences, roughly 85% of them detected once, and 0.2% to 0.25% sits in the top ten.

The TCR comes from a human donor with multiple sclerosis. The sample comprised CD8+ T cells from PBMCs. The chain links TRBV5-4 to TRBJ2-7; 13 bases agree with TRBD2. The CDR3 is CASSWGLAGTGSYEQYF. Here the CDR3 DNA reads TGTGCCAGCAGCTGGGGACTAGCGGGAACGGGCTCCTACGAGCAGTACTTC.